This passage covers 9 T cell receptor beta chains from one sample sequenced in a study of CD8+CD57+ T cells in acquired aplastic anemia. Profiles of TCR beta VDJ and CDR3 were generated from a genomic DNA template. Via MiXCR, TCRdb re-called the reads, giving one row per CDR3 protein. The sample records about 200,000 distinct CDR3 sequences, roughly 35% being singletons. Sequencing was done on a sample of sorted CD4+, CD8+, or CD8+CD57+ T cells (not recorded which) from PBMCs. These receptors were collected from a human donor in good health, serving as a control.

CDR3 coding DNA: TGTGCCAGCAGTGATGCCCTAGCGGGAGCCGAGCAGTACTTC. Translation gives CASSDALAGAEQYF. J is TRBJ2-7 and V is TRBV25-1; 10 bases fit TRBD2. The CDR3 length is 14 residues. J was trimmed by 6 bases and V by 3 bases; bases with no gene match: 5. Germline CDR1 and CDR2: MGHDK and SYGVNS.

This clonotype was found many times. V and J are TRBV19 and TRBJ1-1; TRBD1 matches 7 bases. The CDR3 extends over 14 amino acids. CDR1 and CDR2 (germline): LNHDA, SQIVND (reference sequence). The V and J ends lost 6 bases and 1 base, in that order; junction bases with no gene match: 5. This CDR3 reads CASRYRGPNTEAFF. In nucleotides, the CDR3 is TGTGCCAGTAGATACAGGGGACCGAACACTGAAGCTTTCTTT.

This clonotype was counted at least ten times. The chain recombines TRBV11-2 with TRBJ1-5; possible D gene TRBD1, 6 bases. CDR1 is SGHAT, CDR2 FQNNGV, per germline. Trimming cost V 2 bases and J 0 bases, with 14 bases left between them. The CDR3 spans 17 residues. CDR3 amino acids: CASSLSGTRASNQPQHF. The DNA for the CDR3 is TGTGCCAGCAGCTTAAGCGGGACAAGAGCTAGCAATCAGCCCCAGCATTTT.

A few counts support this clonotype. Since a much larger clone is just one base distant, this may be a read error. The chain has TRBV20-1 and TRBJ1-6, with unresolved D. The germline CDR1 and CDR2 sequences are DFQATT and SNEGSKA (reference sequence). CDR3 length: 13 amino acids. CDR3 nucleotide sequence: TGCGGTGCTAGTCTGGCAGATAATTCACCCCTCCACTTT. It is translated as CGASLADNSPLHF.

This clonotype appeared many times. The chain employs TRBV7-2 and TRBJ1-6, with TRBD1 identical over 10 bases. The CDR3 runs to 15 residues. Unmatched junction bases numbered 4, after V lost 2 bases and J lost 9 bases. CDR1 SGHTA and CDR2 FQGNSA come from the germline V gene. In nucleotides, the CDR3 is TGTGCCAGCAGCTTAAGACAGGGGGCTGTTTCACCCCTCCACTTT. It translates to CASSLRQGAVSPLHF.

This clonotype was seen at least ten times. The chain combines TRBV7-3 with TRBJ1-6; D is unresolved. Germline values: CDR1 SGHTA, CDR2 FQGTGA. The CDR3 contains 12 residues. Trimming cost V 3 bases and J 11 bases, with 8 bases left between them. CDR3 amino acids: CASSLPGAPLHF. The CDR3 DNA follows: TGTGCCAGCAGCTTGCCGGGAGCACCCCTCCACTTT.

In this sample, this clonotype turned up a few times. V usage is TRBV25-1 and J usage is TRBJ2-1; tentative D call: TRBD2 (5 bases). The V gene's germline CDR1 is MGHDK and CDR2 SYGVNS. The CDR3 runs to 14 residues. V lost 3 bases and J lost 0, with 6 bases in between. CDR3 sequence: CASSDTSSYNEQFF. As DNA, the CDR3 is TGTGCCAGCAGTGACACTAGCTCCTACAATGAGCAGTTCTTC.

This clonotype came up many times. CDR3 in amino acids: CASSLVGQGVQETQYF. In DNA form, the CDR3 reads TGTGCCAGCAGCTTAGTTGGACAGGGCGTACAAGAGACCCAGTACTTC. The chain is built from TRBV7-2 and TRBJ2-5, with 8 bases lining up with TRBD1. V was pared by 1 base and J by 2 bases, with 6 bases of the junction left unmatched. Germline CDR1 SGHTA, CDR2 FQGNSA. The CDR3 loop spans 16 amino acids.

The chain couples TRBV10-2 to TRBJ2-7, with D possibly TRBD2 on 6 matching bases. Germline CDR1 and CDR2: WSHSY and SAAADI. The CDR3 length is 15 residues. With 3 bases removed from V and 6 bases from J, the gap between germline ends came to 18 bases. In DNA, the CDR3 is TGCGCCAGCAGTGATTGGGGACTTCCCTCCGCCGAGCAGTACTTC. This codes for CASSDWGLPSAEQYF.